This T cell receptor beta chain was recovered during a study of cytomegalovirus exposure and HLA in healthy donors. Study-level background: A preliminary data release comprised 80 million or so unique TCRs obtained from HLA-typed donors.

Regarding this clone: What it binds is not known.

The PCR had 60 Vbeta and 13 Jbeta primers. Clones were read by immunoSEQ multiplex PCR, and TCRdb kept only the in-frame ones, dropping some. The data contain roughly 150,000 clones, 80% of them singletons. The donors were healthy bone marrow donors. The V end lost 5 bases, the J end lost 1 base, and 15 bases lay between the germline ends. The germline CDR1 and CDR2 sequences are SSHAT and FNYEAQ (reference sequence). The CDR3 is made up of 16 amino acids. General study results and limits: Despite most TCR sequences being rare, some public TCRs occurred in many donors.

This chain uses TRBV7-7 with TRBJ1-3; D is perhaps TRBD1 (6 bases). The sample was PBMCs. The sequence derives from a woman aged 40 to 50 in good health and CMV-seronegative. DNA for the CDR3: TGTGCCAGCAGCCCAGACCCCAGGGGTTCTGGAAACACCATATATTTT. Its protein product is CASSPDPRGSGNTIYF. The full variable domain, in which reference TRBV7-7 and TRBJ1-3 provide the parts outside the CDR3, is GAGVSQSPRYKVTKRGQDVTLRCDPISSHATLYWYQQALGQGPEFLTYFNYEAQPDKSGLPSDRFSAERPEGSISTLTIQRTEQRDSAMYRCASSPDPRGSGNTIYFGEGSWLTVV.